Sequencing of this TCR beta chain was carried out in a study of blood T cell repertoires in COVID-19. Study-wide context: There were acute and convalescent COVID-19 samples, and they came from the United States, Italy and Spain. PBMCs, B-cell-depleted T cells, or T cells were the source of the cDNA or gDNA that made up the material.

Original handling: Amplification from reference gene primers served as the basis for estimated nucleated cell counts. Generated by immunoSEQ multiplex PCR, the TCRdb table keeps only in-frame clones and is missing some. The V and J calls and clone size are taken from that table; D and trimming were inferred from the DNA. The sample holds about 170,000 clones, around 81% seen once. The source material was peripheral blood. The sequence was collected from a human donor with acute or convalescent COVID-19. The donor label of this sample is uncertain.

The CDR3 sequence: CASSPPNGFSGNTIYF. DNA of the CDR3: TGTGCCAGCTCACCGCCTAACGGGTTCTCTGGAAACACCATATATTTT. The chain links TRBV18 to TRBJ1-3; no definite D call. CDR1 is KGHSH, CDR2 LQKENI, per germline. CDR3 length equals 16 residues. V lost 3 bases, J lost 0 bases, and 12 bases lay in between.